This T cell receptor beta chain was retrieved from a study of PD-L1 blockade in urothelial cancer. Deletions cut 7 bases from V and 3 bases from J, with 7 bases between. Germline CDR1 SQVTM, CDR2 ANQGSEA. CDR3 length: 10 amino acids. Sequencing used immunoSEQ multiplex PCR; TCRdb keeps in-frame clones, though not all of them. Here the sample spans 85,000 to 90,000 clones, approximately 87% being singletons. Time point meaning: pretreatment peripheral blood. The TCR originated in a man in his sixties with urothelial cancer. Sequenced material: PBMCs, taken around atezolizumab (anti-PD-L1) treatment. V is TRBV29-1 and J is TRBJ2-7, with a possible D match to TRBD2 (5 bases). As DNA, the CDR3 is TGCAGCGCCGGGAACTACGAGCAGTACTTC. Encoded protein: CSAGNYEQYF.